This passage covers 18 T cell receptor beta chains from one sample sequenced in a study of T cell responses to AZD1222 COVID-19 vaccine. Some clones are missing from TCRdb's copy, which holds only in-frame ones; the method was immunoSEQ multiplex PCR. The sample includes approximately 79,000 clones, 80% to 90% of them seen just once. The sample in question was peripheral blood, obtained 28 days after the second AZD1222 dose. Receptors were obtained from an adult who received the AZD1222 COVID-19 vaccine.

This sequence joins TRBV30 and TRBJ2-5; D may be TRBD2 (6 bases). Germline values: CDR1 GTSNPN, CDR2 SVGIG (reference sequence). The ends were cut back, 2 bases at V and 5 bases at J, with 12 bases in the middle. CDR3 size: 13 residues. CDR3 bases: TGTGCCTGGAGTCTTGGAGGGTCCGAGACCCAGTACTTC. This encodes CAWSLGGSETQYF.

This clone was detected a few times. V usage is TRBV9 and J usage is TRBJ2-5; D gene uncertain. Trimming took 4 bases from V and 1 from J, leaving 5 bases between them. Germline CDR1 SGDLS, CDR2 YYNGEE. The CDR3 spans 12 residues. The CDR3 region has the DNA TGTGCCAGCAGCCGGATCCAAGAGACCCAGTACTTC. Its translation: CASSRIQETQYF.

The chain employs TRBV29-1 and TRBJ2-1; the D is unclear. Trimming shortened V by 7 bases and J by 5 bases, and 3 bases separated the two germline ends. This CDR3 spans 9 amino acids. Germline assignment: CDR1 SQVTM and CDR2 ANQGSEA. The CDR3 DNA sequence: TGCAGCGCCAACAATGAGCAGTTCTTC. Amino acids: CSANNEQFF.

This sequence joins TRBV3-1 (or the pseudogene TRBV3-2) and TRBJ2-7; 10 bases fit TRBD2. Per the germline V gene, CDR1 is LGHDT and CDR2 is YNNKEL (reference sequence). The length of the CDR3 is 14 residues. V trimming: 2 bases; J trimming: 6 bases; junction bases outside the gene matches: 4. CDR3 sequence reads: CASSQLAGVAEQYF. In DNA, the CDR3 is TGTGCCAGCAGCCAACTAGCGGGAGTGGCCGAGCAGTACTTC.

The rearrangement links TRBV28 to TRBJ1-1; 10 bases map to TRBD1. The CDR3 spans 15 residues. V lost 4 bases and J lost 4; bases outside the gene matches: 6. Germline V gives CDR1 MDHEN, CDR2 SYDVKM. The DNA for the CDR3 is TGTGCCAGCAGTTCAACCGGGACAGGGGCCACTGAAGCTTTCTTT. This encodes CASSSTGTGATEAFF.

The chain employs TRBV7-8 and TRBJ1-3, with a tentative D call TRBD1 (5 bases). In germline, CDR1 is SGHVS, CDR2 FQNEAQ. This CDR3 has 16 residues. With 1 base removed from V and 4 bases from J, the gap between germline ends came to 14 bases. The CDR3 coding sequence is TGTGCCAGCAGCTTAGATTCAGGGTCTCTGGGAAACACCATATATTTT. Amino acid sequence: CASSLDSGSLGNTIYF.

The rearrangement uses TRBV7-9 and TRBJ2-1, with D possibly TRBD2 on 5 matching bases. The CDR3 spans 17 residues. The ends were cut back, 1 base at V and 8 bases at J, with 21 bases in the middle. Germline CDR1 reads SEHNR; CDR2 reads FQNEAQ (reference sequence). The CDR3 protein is CASSLVRSRAVGHEQFF. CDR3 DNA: TGTGCCAGCAGCTTAGTTAGGTCGAGGGCTGTGGGTCATGAGCAGTTCTTC. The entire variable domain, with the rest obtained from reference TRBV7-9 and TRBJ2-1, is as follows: DTGVSQNPRHKITKRGQNVTFRCDPISEHNRLYWYRQTLGQGPEFLTYFQNEAQLEKSRLLSDRFSAERPKGSFSTLEIQRTEQGDSAMYLCASSLVRSRAVGHEQFFGPGTRLTVL.

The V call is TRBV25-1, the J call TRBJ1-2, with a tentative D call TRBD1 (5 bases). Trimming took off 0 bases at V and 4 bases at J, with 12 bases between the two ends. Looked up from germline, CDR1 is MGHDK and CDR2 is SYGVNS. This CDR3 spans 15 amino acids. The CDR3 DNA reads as TGTGCCAGCAGTGAATACGGGGGAGGAGGCTATGGCTACACCTTC. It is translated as CASSEYGGGGYGYTF.

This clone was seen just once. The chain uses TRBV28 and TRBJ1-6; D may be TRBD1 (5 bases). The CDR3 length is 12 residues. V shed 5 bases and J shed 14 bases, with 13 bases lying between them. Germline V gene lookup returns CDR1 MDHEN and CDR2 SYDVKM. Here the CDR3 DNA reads TGTGCCAGCAGTCTCCGGACGGGGGCCCTCCACTTT. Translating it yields CASSLRTGALHF.

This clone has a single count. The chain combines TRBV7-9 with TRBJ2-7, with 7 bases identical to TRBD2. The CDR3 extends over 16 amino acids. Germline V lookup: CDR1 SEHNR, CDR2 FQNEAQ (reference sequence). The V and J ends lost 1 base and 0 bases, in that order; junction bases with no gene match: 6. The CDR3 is CASSLGGGGSSYEQYF. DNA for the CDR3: TGTGCCAGCAGCTTAGGGGGCGGGGGTAGCTCCTACGAGCAGTACTTC.

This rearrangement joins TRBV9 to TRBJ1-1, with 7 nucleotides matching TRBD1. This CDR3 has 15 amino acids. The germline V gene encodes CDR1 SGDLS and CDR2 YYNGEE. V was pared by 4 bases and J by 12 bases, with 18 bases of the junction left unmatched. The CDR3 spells CASSPESRGRGSSFF. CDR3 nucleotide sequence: TGTGCCAGCAGCCCCGAAAGTAGGGGGCGAGGGTCTTCTTTCTTT.

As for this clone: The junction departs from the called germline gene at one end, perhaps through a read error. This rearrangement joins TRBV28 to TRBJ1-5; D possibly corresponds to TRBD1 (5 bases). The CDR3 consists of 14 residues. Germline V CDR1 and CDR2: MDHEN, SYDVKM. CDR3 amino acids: CASSLRANHQPQHF. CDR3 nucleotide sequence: TGCGCCAGCAGTCTCAGGGCAAATCATCAGCCCCAGCATTTT.

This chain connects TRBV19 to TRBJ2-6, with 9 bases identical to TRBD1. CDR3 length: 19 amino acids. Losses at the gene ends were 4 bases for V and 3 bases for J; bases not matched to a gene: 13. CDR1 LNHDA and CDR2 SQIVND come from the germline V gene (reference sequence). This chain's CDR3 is CASSTTGTGSVGGANVLTF. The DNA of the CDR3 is TGTGCCAGTAGTACCACCGGGACAGGGTCGGTTGGTGGGGCCAACGTCCTGACTTTC.

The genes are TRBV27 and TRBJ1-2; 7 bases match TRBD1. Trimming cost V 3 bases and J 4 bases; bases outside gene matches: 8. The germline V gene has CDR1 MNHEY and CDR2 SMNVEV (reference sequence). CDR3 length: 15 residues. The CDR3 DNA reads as TGTGCCAGCAGTTTGGGTACAGGGGTATTCTATGGCTACACCTTC. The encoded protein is CASSLGTGVFYGYTF.

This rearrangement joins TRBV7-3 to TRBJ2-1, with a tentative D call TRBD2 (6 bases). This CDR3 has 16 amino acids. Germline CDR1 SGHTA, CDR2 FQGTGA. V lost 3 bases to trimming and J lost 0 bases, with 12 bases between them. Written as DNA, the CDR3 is TGTGCCAGCAGCTTCCACGGGAGCCGCTCCTACAATGAGCAGTTCTTC. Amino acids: CASSFHGSRSYNEQFF.

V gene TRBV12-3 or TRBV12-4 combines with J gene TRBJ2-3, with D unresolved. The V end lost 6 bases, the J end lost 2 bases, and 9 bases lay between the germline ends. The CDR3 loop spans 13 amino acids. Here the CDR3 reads CASRLANTDTQYF. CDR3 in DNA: TGTGCCAGCAGATTGGCGAACACAGATACGCAGTATTTT.

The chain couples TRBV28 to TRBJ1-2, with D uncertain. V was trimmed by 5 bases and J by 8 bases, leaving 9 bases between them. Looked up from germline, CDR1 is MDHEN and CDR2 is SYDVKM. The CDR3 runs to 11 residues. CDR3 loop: CASSLYGGYTF. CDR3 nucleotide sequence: TGTGCCAGCAGTCTTTACGGAGGCTACACCTTC.

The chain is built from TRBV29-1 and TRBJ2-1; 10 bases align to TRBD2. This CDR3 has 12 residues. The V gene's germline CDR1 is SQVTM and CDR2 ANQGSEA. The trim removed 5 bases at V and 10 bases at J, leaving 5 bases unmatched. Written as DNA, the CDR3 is TGCAGCGTTAAGCCGGGACTAGCGGAGCAGTTCTTC. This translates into CSVKPGLAEQFF.